This TCR beta chain was sequenced during a study of breast tumors, draining lymph nodes, adjacent tissues. Study results and caveats: Luminal-like breast cancer showed significantly greater tumor-nontumor repertoire similarity than basal-like breast cancer did.

The length of the CDR3 is 15 residues. Germline CDR1 is MNHNY and CDR2 is SVGAGI (reference sequence). V was cut by 5 bases and J by 2 bases, with 14 bases left in between. This clonotype appeared a few times. Its specificity is unknown. With a much larger clone just one base away, this may be a read error. Samples came from axillary lymph nodes draining the breast cancer. TCRdb processed the multiplex PCR reads anew with MiXCR; each CDR3 protein has one entry. The profile shows over 200,000 distinct CDR3 sequences, under 40% of them singletons. This chain connects TRBV6-6 to TRBJ2-3; D may be TRBD2 (6 bases). This sequence originates from a female donor with breast cancer. Some clones in this sample may be carry-over from other donors' samples. Material for sequencing was axillary lymph node tissue. This CDR3 is CASSHLSGPTDTQYF. Here the CDR3 DNA reads TGTGCCAGCAGTCACCTTAGCGGTCCCACAGATACGCAGTATTTT.